This record concerns one TCR beta chain sequence. Its antigen remains unidentified. A much larger clone lies a single base off, so this may be a read error. Each patient came to thyroid surgery without any prior treatment (of any kind). The CDR3 sequence is 16 residues long. Germline CDR1 reads DFQATT; CDR2 reads SNEGSKA (reference sequence). The record originates from a study of metastatic and nonmetastatic thyroid tumors. Study details: Repertoires were compared across blood and tumor or nodule tissue from malignant and benign thyroid patients.

Points from the study as a whole: Compared with benign nodules, malignant thyroid tumors were reported to have significantly higher TCR beta diversity in both blood and tumor.

TCRdb re-analyzed the PCR reads using MiXCR. Here the sample spans roughly 59,000 clones, 16% being singletons. The sequence was obtained from a male donor with papillary thyroid cancer or a benign thyroid nodule (not recorded which). Some clones in this sample may be carry-over from other donors' samples. Sequenced input: blood. The chain uses TRBV20-1 and TRBJ2-3, with 8 bases lining up with TRBD2. Here the CDR3 DNA reads TGCAATGCTAGATCATTAGCGGGAACTAGCACAGATACGCAGTATTTT. This encodes CNARSLAGTSTDTQYF.